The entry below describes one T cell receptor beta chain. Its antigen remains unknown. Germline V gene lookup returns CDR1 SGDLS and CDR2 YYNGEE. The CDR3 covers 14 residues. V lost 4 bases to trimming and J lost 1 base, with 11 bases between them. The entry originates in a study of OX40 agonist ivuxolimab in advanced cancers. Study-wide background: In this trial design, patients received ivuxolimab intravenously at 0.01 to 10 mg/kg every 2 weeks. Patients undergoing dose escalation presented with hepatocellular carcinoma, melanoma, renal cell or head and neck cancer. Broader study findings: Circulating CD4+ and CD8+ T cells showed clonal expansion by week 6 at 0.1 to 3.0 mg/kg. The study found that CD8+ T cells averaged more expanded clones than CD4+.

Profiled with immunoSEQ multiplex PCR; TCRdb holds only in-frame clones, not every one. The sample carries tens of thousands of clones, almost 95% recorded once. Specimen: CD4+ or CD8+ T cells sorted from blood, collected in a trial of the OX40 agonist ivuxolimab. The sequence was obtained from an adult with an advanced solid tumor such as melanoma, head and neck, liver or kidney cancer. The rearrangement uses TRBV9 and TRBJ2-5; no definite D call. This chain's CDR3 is CASSPDGAQETQYF. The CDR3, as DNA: TGTGCCAGCAGCCCAGACGGAGCCCAAGAGACCCAGTACTTC.